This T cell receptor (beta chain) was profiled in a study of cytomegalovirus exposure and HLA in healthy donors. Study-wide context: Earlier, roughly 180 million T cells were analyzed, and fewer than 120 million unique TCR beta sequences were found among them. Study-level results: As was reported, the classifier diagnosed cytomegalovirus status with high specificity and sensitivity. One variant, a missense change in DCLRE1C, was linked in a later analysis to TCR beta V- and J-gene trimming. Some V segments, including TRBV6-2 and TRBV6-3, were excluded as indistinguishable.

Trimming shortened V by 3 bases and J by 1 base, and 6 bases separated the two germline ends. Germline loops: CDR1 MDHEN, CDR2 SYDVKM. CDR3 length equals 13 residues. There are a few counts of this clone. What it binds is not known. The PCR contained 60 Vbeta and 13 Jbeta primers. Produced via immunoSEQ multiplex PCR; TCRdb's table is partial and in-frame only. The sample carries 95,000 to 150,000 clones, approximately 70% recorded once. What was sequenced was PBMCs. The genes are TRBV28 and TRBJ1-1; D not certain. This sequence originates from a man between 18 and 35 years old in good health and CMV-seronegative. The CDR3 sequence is CASSLRGNTEAFF. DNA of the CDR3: TGTGCCAGCAGTTTGCGAGGGAACACTGAAGCTTTCTTT.